One sample yielded the 24 T cell receptor beta chains listed below, sequenced in a study of OX40 agonist ivuxolimab in advanced cancers. TCRdb's table, derived via immunoSEQ multiplex PCR, lists solely in-frame clones and lacks some. The sample consists of tens of thousands of clones, roughly 82% of them appearing once. The sequencing used CD4+ or CD8+ T cells sorted from blood, collected in a trial of the OX40 agonist ivuxolimab. The receptors were gathered from an adult with an advanced solid tumor such as melanoma, head and neck, liver or kidney cancer.

J is TRBJ2-3 and V is TRBV19; possible D gene TRBD1, 7 bases. The germline CDR1 and CDR2 sequences are LNHDA and SQIVND (reference sequence). The CDR3 is 15 residues long. Trimming cost V 6 bases and J 2 bases, with 15 bases left between them. The CDR3 sequence is CASRDQGGPTDTQYF. The DNA for the CDR3 is TGTGCCAGTAGAGACCAGGGGGGCCCCACAGATACGCAGTATTTT.

The rearrangement joins TRBV18 to TRBJ1-4; D gene uncertain. CDR1 is KGHSH and CDR2 is LQKENI in the germline V gene. The CDR3 has 14 residues. The ends were cut back, 1 base at V and 0 bases at J, with 3 bases in the middle. This CDR3 reads CASSPLATNEKLFF. The DNA of the CDR3 is TGTGCCAGCTCACCACTTGCAACTAATGAAAAACTGTTTTTT.

The chain is built from TRBV19 and TRBJ2-1, with D tentatively TRBD1 (8 bases). This CDR3 has 15 amino acids. Germline lookup yields CDR1 LNHDA and CDR2 SQIVND (reference sequence). The germline V and J ends were trimmed by 10 bases and 5 bases, with 21 bases remaining between them. CDR3 sequence: CATGGTGVLDNEQFF. The CDR3, as DNA: TGTGCCACCGGGGGGACAGGAGTTTTGGACAATGAGCAGTTCTTC.

The CDR3, as DNA: TGTGCCAGTGGCTGGCAGTCGGGGGAGCAGTACTTC. Protein: CASGWQSGEQYF. J is TRBJ2-7 and V is TRBV19; TRBD2 is a possible D gene (5 bases). V lost 8 bases to trimming and J lost 7 bases, with 15 bases between them. Germline values: CDR1 LNHDA, CDR2 SQIVND (reference sequence). This CDR3 spans 12 amino acids.

The chain recombines TRBV19 with TRBJ2-1; 9 bases map to TRBD1. Trimming took 5 bases from V and 3 from J; bases not matched to a gene: 2. CDR1 LNHDA and CDR2 SQIVND come from the germline V gene (reference sequence). The CDR3 sequence is 14 residues long. This CDR3 reads CASSPTGGYNEQFF. CDR3 DNA sequence: TGTGCCAGTAGTCCGACAGGGGGCTACAATGAGCAGTTCTTC.

The rearrangement links TRBV18 to TRBJ2-1; 11 bases are a match to TRBD1. Germline V lookup: CDR1 KGHSH, CDR2 LQKENI. After removal of 1 base from V and 6 bases from J, the junction contained 2 bases not matched to a gene. The CDR3 runs to 15 residues. CDR3 DNA: TGTGCCAGCTCACCACAGGGGACAGGGGGCAATGAGCAGTTCTTC. Its translation is CASSPQGTGGNEQFF.

This chain joins TRBV28 and TRBJ2-5; D is unclear. CDR3 length equals 12 residues. V was trimmed by 6 bases and J by 5 bases, leaving 10 bases between them. CDR1 and CDR2 from the germline V gene are MDHEN and SYDVKM. This CDR3 is CASSTLTETQYF. CDR3 sequence (DNA): TGTGCCAGCAGCACCCTCACGGAGACCCAGTACTTC. Combining the CDR3 with reference TRBV28 and TRBJ2-5 gives the whole variable domain DVKVTQSSRYLVKRTGEKVFLECVQDMDHENMFWYRQDPGLGLRLIYFSYDVKMKEKGDIPEGYSVSREKKERFSLILESASTNQTSMYLCASSTLTETQYFGPGTRLLVL.

This clone was seen a handful of times. The chain recombines TRBV6-1 with TRBJ1-1, with D unclear. CDR3 length: 11 residues. V lost 7 bases to trimming and J lost 3 bases, with 6 bases between them. Germline V CDR1 and CDR2: MNHNS, SASEGT. CDR3 DNA sequence: TGTGCCAGCAATCTGTACACTGAAGCTTTCTTT. This gives the protein CASNLYTEAFF.

The V gene is TRBV10-3, the J gene TRBJ2-5; TRBD2 aligns across 11 bases. Germline V gives CDR1 ENHRY, CDR2 SYGVKD. V gave up 3 bases and J gave up 3 bases; unmatched junction bases: 3. This CDR3 has 15 amino acids. CDR3 bases: TGTGCCATCAGTGATAGCGGGGGGGCCGAAGAGACCCAGTACTTC. The encoded protein is CAISDSGGAEETQYF.

The chain combines TRBV11-2 with TRBJ1-5; TRBD1 is a possible D gene (6 bases). The CDR3 runs to 13 residues. The ends were cut back, 1 base at V and 5 bases at J, with 6 bases in the middle. CDR1 SGHAT and CDR2 FQNNGV come from the germline V gene. The CDR3 region has the DNA TGTGCCAGCAGCTTAGGGACAGATCAGCCCCAGCATTTT. This gives the protein CASSLGTDQPQHF. The whole variable domain, filled in from reference TRBV11-2 and TRBJ1-5, reads EAGVAQSPRYKIIEKRQSVAFWCNPISGHATLYWYQQILGQGPKLLIQFQNNGVVDDSQLPKDRFSAERLKGVDSTLKIQPAKLEDSAVYLCASSLGTDQPQHFGDGTRLSIL.

The chain couples TRBV10-3 to TRBJ2-2; unclear D gene. The length of the CDR3 is 15 residues. Germline lookup yields CDR1 ENHRY and CDR2 SYGVKD. Trimming removed 4 bases at V and 2 bases at J, with 11 bases between. The CDR3 here is CAISARSQNTGELFF. CDR3 sequence (DNA): TGTGCCATCAGTGCCAGGAGCCAAAACACCGGGGAGCTGTTTTTT.

The V call is TRBV9, the J call TRBJ2-2, with D uncertain. Germline V CDR1 and CDR2: SGDLS, YYNGEE. Trimming took off 1 base at V and 0 bases at J, with 10 bases between the two ends. CDR3 length equals 16 residues. The CDR3 DNA reads as TGTGCCAGCAGCGTACTGGGGAATACGAACACCGGGGAGCTGTTTTTT. It encodes CASSVLGNTNTGELFF.

The genes are TRBV28 and TRBJ1-5, with D unclear. Trimming removed 2 bases at V and 6 bases at J, with 5 bases between. CDR1 and CDR2 (germline): MDHEN, SYDVKM. The CDR3 is 12 amino acids. In DNA, the CDR3 is TGTGCCAGCAGTTTAGGTTTTCAGCCCCAGCATTTT. It codes for CASSLGFQPQHF.

V and J are TRBV5-1 and TRBJ1-1; a possible D gene is TRBD1 (5 bases). Trimming removed 0 bases from V and 3 bases from J, with 6 bases in between. There are 13 residues in the CDR3. Germline CDR1 SGHRS, CDR2 YFSETQ. CDR3 amino acids: CASSLVGDTEAFF. As DNA, the CDR3 is TGCGCCAGCAGCTTGGTGGGGGACACTGAAGCTTTCTTT.

V is TRBV29-1 and J is TRBJ2-7; the match to TRBD1 covers 7 bases. Trimming at V came to 7 bases and at J to 6 bases, leaving 12 bases not matched to a gene. The CDR3 has 13 residues. The germline V gene encodes CDR1 SQVTM and CDR2 ANQGSEA. CDR3 DNA: TGCAGCGCCTTGACAGGGAGAGGCCCCGAGCAGTACTTC. Amino acid sequence: CSALTGRGPEQYF.

This chain links TRBV9 with TRBJ2-3, with 8 nucleotides matching TRBD2. V lost 0 bases and J lost 2; bases outside the gene matches: 5. The CDR3 is 16 residues long. Per the germline V gene, CDR1 is SGDLS and CDR2 is YYNGEE. The CDR3 here is CASSVGNSGDTDTQYF. The CDR3 nucleotides read TGTGCCAGCAGCGTAGGAAATAGCGGGGACACAGATACGCAGTATTTT.

This clone was counted a single time. The gene calls are TRBV19 and TRBJ2-1; the D gene could be TRBD1 or TRBD2 (5 bases each). The CDR3 runs to 16 residues. V was trimmed by 7 bases and J by 0 bases, leaving 16 bases between them. Germline V gives CDR1 LNHDA, CDR2 SQIVND (reference sequence). CDR3 sequence: CASTPGKGSSYNEQFF. The CDR3 DNA is TGTGCCAGTACCCCAGGAAAGGGGAGCTCCTACAATGAGCAGTTCTTC.

The V and J genes are TRBV19 and TRBJ1-2, with D unclear. Trimming left V 3 bases short and J 5 bases short, with 7 bases between. The CDR3 sequence is 12 residues long. The germline gives CDR1 LNHDA, CDR2 SQIVND (reference sequence). DNA of the CDR3: TGTGCCAGTAGTATTCTGGGTTATGGCTACACCTTC. Translation: CASSILGYGYTF.

The chain combines TRBV14 with TRBJ2-5, with 8 bases aligning to TRBD2. V was clipped by 0 bases and J by 7 bases; unmatched bases: 4. From germline, CDR1 is SGHDN and CDR2 FVKESK. CDR3 length equals 14 residues. CDR3 sequence (DNA): TGTGCCAGCAGCCAAGACACGGGGGGGAGGACCCAGTACTTC. This codes for CASSQDTGGRTQYF. Using reference TRBV14 and TRBJ2-5 for the parts outside the CDR3, the full variable domain is EAGVTQFPSHSVIEKGQTVTLRCDPISGHDNLYWYRRVMGKEIKFLLHFVKESKQDESGMPNNRFLAERTGGTYSTLKVQPAELEDSGVYFCASSQDTGGRTQYFGPGTRLLVL.

The J gene is TRBJ2-7, the V gene TRBV7-2; D remains unclear. Germline CDR1 SGHTA, CDR2 FQGNSA. The V and J ends lost 4 bases and 0 bases respectively, with 13 bases between them. This CDR3 has 15 residues. The CDR3 spells CASSSPPTGSYEQYF. In DNA form, the CDR3 reads TGTGCCAGCAGCTCCCCCCCTACCGGCTCCTACGAGCAGTACTTC. Based on the CDR3 plus reference TRBV7-2 and TRBJ2-7, the full variable domain is GAGVSQSPSNKVTEKGKDVELRCDPISGHTALYWYRQSLGQGLEFLIYFQGNSAPDKSGLPSDRFSAERTGGSVSTLTIQRTQQEDSAVYLCASSSPPTGSYEQYFGPGTRLTVT.

The chain is built from TRBV29-1 and TRBJ2-3, with 8 bases aligning to TRBD2. The V and J ends lost 4 bases and 2 bases, in that order; junction bases with no gene match: 5. The CDR3 covers 14 residues. Germline CDR1 and CDR2: SQVTM and ANQGSEA. The CDR3 region is CSVAGSGDTDTQYF. In DNA, the CDR3 is TGCAGCGTTGCTGGTAGCGGGGACACAGATACGCAGTATTTT.

This rearrangement joins TRBV5-6 to TRBJ2-3, with D hard to call. CDR1 is SGHDT and CDR2 is YYEEEE in the germline V gene. The CDR3 spans 16 residues. V was shortened by 4 bases and J by 2 bases, with 17 bases between the two germline ends. CDR3 coding DNA: TGTGCCAGCAGCAAGTGGGTTGGGCCTATCACAGATACGCAGTATTTT. It is translated as CASSKWVGPITDTQYF.

About this clone: One end of the junction is discordant with germline, which a read error may explain. V usage is TRBV6-6 and J usage is TRBJ1-3, with a weak D call TRBD1 (5 bases). Germline V gene lookup returns CDR1 MNHNY and CDR2 SVGAGI (reference sequence). The CDR3 loop spans 14 amino acids. Written as DNA, the CDR3 is TGTGCCAGCAGTTACGACGCCGGGACGGTCGTCCGGGATTTT. As protein: CASSYDAGTVVRDF.

DNA for the CDR3: TGTGCCAGCAGGTGGGCGGGACAGATAAATTCACCCCTCCACTTT. Its translation: CASRWAGQINSPLHF. This chain links TRBV7-8 with TRBJ1-6, with 7 bases aligning to TRBD1. This CDR3 is built from 15 residues. From germline, CDR1 is SGHVS and CDR2 FQNEAQ. Trimming cost V 6 bases and J 7 bases; bases outside gene matches: 9.